These T cell receptor beta chains were read from a single sample in a study of vaccination and CD4 T cells after COVID-19. TCRdb re-derived calls from the PCR reads in MiXCR, one entry per CDR3 protein. The sample shows some 20,000 distinct CDR3 sequences, approximately 48% of them seen only once. No antigens are known for them. The sequenced sample was CD4+ T cells from blood, cultured in vitro, obtained after SARS-CoV-2 vaccination. The receptors originated from a human donor who had recovered from COVID-19. CDR3s include the opening cysteine and the closing phenylalanine or tryptophan. The order of the fields is V gene, clone size, D gene, J gene, CDR3 DNA, CDR3 protein. The D gene is left open where the match is weak. Clone size appears in some rows only: once, few, many, or a class for an expanded clone.

>TRBV5-1|.|.|TRBJ1-2
TGCGCCAGCAGCTCCCTGCAGGGCGGCTATGGCTACACCTTC
CASSSLQGGYGYTF
>TRBV20-1|.|TRBD1|TRBJ1-1
TGCAGTGCTAGAGATTTTCGGACAGGGGAGACTGAAGCTTTCTTT
CSARDFRTGETEAFF
>TRBV24-1|few|.|TRBJ2-3
TGTGCCACCAGTGATTTGGTTACGGATACGCAGTATTTT
CATSDLVTDTQYF
>TRBV6-1|.|.|TRBJ1-5
TGTGCCAGCAGTGGGGACTATAGCAATCAGCCCCAGCATTTT
CASSGDYSNQPQHF
>TRBV6-1|.|TRBD1|TRBJ1-2
TGTGCCAGCAGTGAATCCCAGGGGGGCACTTATGGCTACACCTTC
CASSESQGGTYGYTF
>TRBV6-5|.|TRBD1|TRBJ1-2
TGTGCCAGCAGTTCTAGACAGGGCTGGAGAGGAGGCTACACCTTC
CASSSRQGWRGGYTF
>TRBV20-1|.|.|TRBJ2-5
TGCAGTGCTAGTCTCAGACAGGGAGGGGAGACCCAGTACTTC
CSASLRQGGETQYF
>TRBV9|.|.|TRBJ2-3
TGTGCCAGCAGCAACACCCCCCTGGGAGATACGCAGTATTTT
CASSNTPLGDTQYF
>TRBV15|few|.|TRBJ1-3
TGTGCCACCAGCAGAGATCTGACTCGGGGAAACACCATATATTTT
CATSRDLTRGNTIYF
>TRBV7-8|few|TRBD1|TRBJ1-5
TGTGCCAGCAGCACGCAGGGGGCTCAGCCCCAGCATTTT
CASSTQGAQPQHF
>TRBV6-2/TRBV6-3|.|.|TRBJ2-7
TGTGCCAGCAGTCGCCGAGGCTACGAGCAGTACTTC
CASSRRGYEQYF
>TRBV20-1|.|.|TRBJ1-5
TGCAGTGCTAGAGATCCGCAGGCGGGGGGGGGTCAGCCCCAGCATTTT
CSARDPQAGGGQPQHF
>TRBV18|few|.|TRBJ1-2
TGTGCCAGCTCACCAGGTCAGGACTACACCTTC
CASSPGQDYTF
>TRBV20-1|few|TRBD2|TRBJ2-2
TGCAGTGCTAATAAGGGACTAGCGAACACCGGGGAGCTGTTTTTT
CSANKGLANTGELFF
>TRBV20-1|few|.|TRBJ1-2
TGCAGCTCAACCGGGGGGGTAGGTCGCGGCTACACCTTC
CSSTGGVGRGYTF
>TRBV15|.|.|TRBJ2-2
TGTGCCACCAGCAAGGGATGGGGGATGGGCTACACCGGGGAGCTGTTTTTT
CATSKGWGMGYTGELFF
>TRBV20-1|few|.|TRBJ1-6
TGCAGTGCTAGTATCCAGGACGGTTCACCCCTCCACTTT
CSASIQDGSPLHF
>TRBV7-3|.|.|TRBJ1-1
TGTGCCAGCAGCGAGGGGCGCGGCACTGAAGCTTTCTTT
CASSEGRGTEAFF
>TRBV7-2|few|TRBD1|TRBJ1-2
TGTGCCAGCAGCCCGGGGAGGGGGCGCAGCTATGGCTACACCTTC
CASSPGRGRSYGYTF
>TRBV2|.|.|TRBJ1-5
TGTGCCAGCAGTGAGTTGGGTCCCAATCAGCCCCAGCATTTT
CASSELGPNQPQHF
>TRBV4-1|.|TRBD1|TRBJ1-5
TGCGCCAGCAGCCAAATGACAGGGATTACTGACAATCAGCCCCAGCATTTT
CASSQMTGITDNQPQHF
>TRBV19|.|.|TRBJ1-1
TGTGCCAGTAGTATGGTTGAAGGGAGGAGGAAGACTGAAGCTTTCTTT
CASSMVEGRRKTEAFF